The clone carrying this T cell receptor (beta chain) occurred a few times. The antigen is undetermined. These data belong to a study of response to subunit inactivated influenza vaccine. The study's findings and limits: Each seasonal influenza vaccination, the authors suggested, recruits few new T cells.

V was shortened by 4 bases and J by 7 bases, with 13 bases between the two germline ends. CDR3 length: 14 amino acids. Germline lookup yields CDR1 SGHVS and CDR2 FQNEAQ. MiXCR, applied by TCRdb to the RT-PCR reads, yields one record per CDR3 protein. The sample shows about 190,000 distinct CDR3 sequences, around 15% of them seen only once. The sequencing used CD8+ T cells sorted from PBMCs, collected 4 to 6 days after vaccination. The chain has TRBV7-8 and TRBJ2-2, with a possible D match to TRBD2 (6 bases). The receptor's source is a man aged 45 to 65 who received an inactivated influenza vaccine. In nucleotides, the CDR3 is TGTGCCAGCAGCTCTGGGGGGTCCGGCGGGGAGCTGTTTTTT. Its protein product is CASSSGGSGGELFF.